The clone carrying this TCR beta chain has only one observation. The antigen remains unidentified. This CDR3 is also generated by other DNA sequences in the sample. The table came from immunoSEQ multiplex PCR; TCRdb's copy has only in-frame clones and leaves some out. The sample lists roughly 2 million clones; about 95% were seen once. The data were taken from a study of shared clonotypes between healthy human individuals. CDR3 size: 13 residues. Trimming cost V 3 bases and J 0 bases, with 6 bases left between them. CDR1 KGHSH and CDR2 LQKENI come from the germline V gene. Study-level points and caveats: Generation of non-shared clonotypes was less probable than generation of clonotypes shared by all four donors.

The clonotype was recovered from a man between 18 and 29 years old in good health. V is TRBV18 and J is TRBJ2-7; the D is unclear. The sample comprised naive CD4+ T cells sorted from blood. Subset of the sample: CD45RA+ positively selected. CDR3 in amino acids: CASSPQDSYEQYF. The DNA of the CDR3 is TGTGCCAGCTCACCTCAGGACTCCTACGAGCAGTACTTC. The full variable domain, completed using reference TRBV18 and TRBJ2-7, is NAGVMQNPRHLVRRRGQEARLRCSPMKGHSHVYWYRQLPEEGLKFMVYLQKENIIDESGMPKERFSAEFPKEGPSILRIQQVVRGDSAAYFCASSPQDSYEQYFGPGTRLTVT.